These T cell receptor beta chains were read from a single sample in a study of T cell responses to AZD1222 COVID-19 vaccine. The data were produced by immunoSEQ multiplex PCR, yet TCRdb's version contains in-frame clones alone and is incomplete. The sample yields under 200,000 clones, 92% seen once. This specimen consisted of peripheral blood, obtained on day 0 of MenACWY control vaccination. These receptors were collected from an adult in good health. Both conserved end residues are part of each CDR3. D genes are given only for firm matches. Some rows mark clone size as missing; the rest say once, few, many or name a class of expanded clone.

- TRBJ2-2 - TRBV2 13 TGTGCCAGCAGCCCCCCCCAAACCGGGGAGCTGTTTTTT CASSPPQTGELFF
- TRBJ1-5 - TRBV18 14 TGTGCCAGCTCACCACCGGGGGGGGATCAGCCCCAGCATTTT CASSPPGGDQPQHF
- TRBJ2-3 - TRBV7-2 13 TGTGCCAGCAGCCCGACCGCGGGAGATACGCAGTATTTT CASSPTAGDTQYF
- TRBJ2-7 - TRBV7-9 13 TGTGCCAGCAGCTTCGGCGGGTTGGACGAGCAGTACTTC CASSFGGLDEQYF
- TRBJ2-2 - TRBV7-3 17 TGTGCCAGCAGCCATGTAGCGGAAAAGACGAACACCGGGGAGCTGTTTTTT CASSHVAEKTNTGELFF
- TRBJ2-2 - TRBV19 16 TGTGCCAGTAGTAACTTAGCTGGTGGGAACACCGGGGAGCTGTTTTTT CASSNLAGGNTGELFF
- TRBJ2-1 TRBD2 TRBV9 15 TGTGCCAGCAGCGGGACTAGCAGCTCCTACAATGAGCAGTTCTTC CASSGTSSSYNEQFF
- TRBJ1-1 TRBD1 TRBV5-1 13 TGCGCCAGCTGGGGACAGGTGAACACTGAAGCTTTCTTT CASWGQVNTEAFF
once TRBJ2-7 TRBD2 TRBV20-1 18 TGCAGTGCTAGTTACCTAGCGGGAAATAGTCTAAGCTCCTACGAGCAGTACTTC CSASYLAGNSLSSYEQYF
- TRBJ1-3 TRBD1 TRBV30 14 TGTGCCTGGAGGGCGACAGGGAGAGGGTACACCATATATTTT CAWRATGRGYTIYF
- TRBJ2-7 - TRBV19 14 TGTGCCAGTGGCTGGGGGGCGTCCTCCTACGAGCAGTACTTC CASGWGASSYEQYF
- TRBJ1-1 - TRBV7-3 13 TGTGCCAGCAGCTCGGGTACGGACGCTGAAGCTTTCTTT CASSSGTDAEAFF
- TRBJ1-1 - TRBV9 15 TGTGCCAGCAGCGTGTTTGGGGGGAGTACCACTGAAGCTTTCTTT CASSVFGGSTTEAFF
- TRBJ1-2 - TRBV7-9 14 TGTGCCAGCAGCTTATCCCAGTCCCTCTATGGCTACACCTTC CASSLSQSLYGYTF
- TRBJ2-2 TRBD2 TRBV4-3 16 TGCGCCAGCAGCGAAACTAGCGGGAGGGTCACCGGGGAGCTGTTTTTT CASSETSGRVTGELFF
few TRBJ1-6 - TRBV14 14 TGTGCCAGCAGCTATTGGACTGGGAATTCACCCCTCCACTTT CASSYWTGNSPLHF
- TRBJ1-5 - TRBV2 14 TGTGCCAGCAATGAGCGGAAAGGGCTTCAGCCCCAGCATTTT CASNERKGLQPQHF
- TRBJ2-3 - TRBV29-1 12 TGCAGCCAGCTGGAGGGAGCAGATACGCAGTATTTT CSQLEGADTQYF
- TRBJ2-1 TRBD2 TRBV3-1/TRBV3-2 15 TGTGCCAGCAGCTCCCAGGCGGGAGTAACAAATGAGCAGTTCTTC CASSSQAGVTNEQFF
- TRBJ1-5 - TRBV6-2/TRBV6-3 16 TGTGCCAGCAGTTACAGTTCTCAGGGGCGGAGGCAGCCCCAGCATTTT CASSYSSQGRRQPQHF
- TRBJ2-2 TRBD2 TRBV28 16 TGTGCCAGCAGTTTCGGACTAGCGGGAGTGGCCGGGGAGCTGTTTTTT CASSFGLAGVAGELFF
- TRBJ1-3 TRBD1 TRBV9 15 TGTGCCAGCAGCGAGGGGACAGTCTCTGGAAACACCATATATTTT CASSEGTVSGNTIYF
once TRBJ1-4 TRBD1 TRBV2 14 TGTGCCAGCAGCCGGGACAGGGGGATATCAAAACTGTTTTTT CASSRDRGISKLFF
few TRBJ2-5 - TRBV7-3 14 TGTGCCAGCAGCTTAAACGGGGTCCAAGAGACCCAGTACTTC CASSLNGVQETQYF
- TRBJ2-3 TRBD2 TRBV6-5 15 TGTGCCAGCAGTTATAGCGGGAGCGGCACAGATACGCAGTATTTT CASSYSGSGTDTQYF
- TRBJ1-1 TRBD1 TRBV13 14 TGTGCCAGCAGCTTACCAACAGGGGGCACTGAAGCTTTCTTT CASSLPTGGTEAFF
- TRBJ2-7 - TRBV7-2 12 TGTGCCAGCAGCTTAGGTCCCTCCGAGCAGTACTTC CASSLGPSEQYF
few TRBJ1-3 TRBD1 TRBV5-5 14 TGTGCCAGCAGCTCGGAAAGGACAGGGACTACCATATATTTT CASSSERTGTTIYF
- TRBJ2-3 TRBD2 TRBV5-1 17 TGCGCCAGCAGCGTCGGCCTTGGGGGAGGGGTATCAGATACGCAGTATTTT CASSVGLGGGVSDTQYF
- TRBJ1-1 TRBD1 TRBV4-3 13 TGCGCCAGCAGCCAAGACCCGGACAGGGGTACTTTCTTT CASSQDPDRGTFF
once TRBJ1-1 TRBD1 TRBV9 14 TGTGCCAGCACCACAGGGGGAGGGAACACTGAAGCTTTCTTT CASTTGGGNTEAFF
- TRBJ2-5 - TRBV7-2 14 TGTGCCAGCAGCTTTCGGCGGGACCAAGAGACCCAGTACTTC CASSFRRDQETQYF
- TRBJ1-2 - TRBV7-9 15 TGTGCCAGCAGCTTATGGGGCCGGGACAACTATGGCTACACCTTC CASSLWGRDNYGYTF
- TRBJ2-2 - TRBV5-1 17 TGCGCCAGCAGCTTGGTGGCCAGCGGGCCGGACACCGGGGAGCTGTTTTTT CASSLVASGPDTGELFF
- TRBJ1-4 - TRBV11-3 16 TGTGCCAGCAGGCTTAGCCCGGGCCTCGGGAATGAAAAACTGTTTTTT CASRLSPGLGNEKLFF
- TRBJ2-1 - TRBV7-7 14 TGTGCCAGCAGCTCAAACAGCAGAGACAATGAGCAGTTCTTC CASSSNSRDNEQFF
- TRBJ1-5 - TRBV13 13 TGTGCCAGCAGCTTAGCCGGAAATCAGCCCCAGCATTTT CASSLAGNQPQHF
- TRBJ1-1 - TRBV9 15 TGTGCCAGCAGCCCCCGACCATGGGTGAACACTGAAGCTTTCTTT CASSPRPWVNTEAFF
- TRBJ1-5 - TRBV4-3 16 TGCGCCAGCAGCCAAGACTACAGGATGGCCCCCCAGCCCCAGCATTTT CASSQDYRMAPQPQHF
- TRBJ1-2 TRBD1 TRBV5-1 13 TGCGCCAGCAGCTTAGGGACAGCCTATGGCTACACCTTC CASSLGTAYGYTF
- TRBJ2-7 TRBD1 TRBV10-3 15 TGTGCCATCAGTGACCGGGACAGGAGCTCCTACGAGCAGTACTTC CAISDRDRSSYEQYF
- TRBJ1-5 - TRBV30 13 TGTGCCTGGAGTGCCTCCAGGAGCCAGCCCCAGCATTTT CAWSASRSQPQHF
- TRBJ1-1 - TRBV2 14 TGTGCCAGCAGTGAACAGCGAGCGAACACTGAAGCTTTCTTT CASSEQRANTEAFF
- TRBJ2-5 - TRBV18 15 TGTGCCAGCTCACCACGGCAGGGCCGCGGGAAGACCCAGTACTTC CASSPRQGRGKTQYF
- TRBJ1-3 TRBD1 TRBV27 14 TGTGCCAGCAGTTCCCAGGGGGTTGGGAACACCATATATTTT CASSSQGVGNTIYF
- TRBJ2-1 - TRBV6-1 15 TGTGCCAGCAGTGAAGGTATCTGGGGGGCGAGTCGGCAGTTCTTC CASSEGIWGASRQFF
once TRBJ2-7 TRBD2 TRBV5-1 15 TGCGCCAGCAGCTTATCGCTAGCGGGGTCTGGGGAGCAGTACTTC CASSLSLAGSGEQYF
- TRBJ1-1 TRBD1 TRBV11-3 14 TGTGCCAGCAGTCCTAGTAACAGGGGAGCCGAAGCTTTCTTT CASSPSNRGAEAFF
few TRBJ1-3 - TRBV9 13 TGTGCCAGCAGCGAGGGTACAGGAAACACCATATATTTT CASSEGTGNTIYF
- TRBJ2-2 - TRBV5-1 13 TGCGCCAGCAGCCCACAGGGAGCCGGGGAGCTGTTTTTT CASSPQGAGELFF
- TRBJ1-1 - TRBV7-2 13 TGTGCCAGCAGCCTGACAGAGAACACTGAAGCTTTCTTT CASSLTENTEAFF
- TRBJ1-4 - TRBV2 15 TGTGCCAGCAGCCCCGGGTCTGCCGGTCATGAAAAACTGTTTTTT CASSPGSAGHEKLFF
- TRBJ2-3 TRBD2 TRBV11-3 15 TGTGCCAGCAGCTTCTCTAGCGGGGTGGGAGATACGCAGTATTTT CASSFSSGVGDTQYF